A selection of T cell receptor beta chains follows, all from one sample in a study of CD8 T cells in Susac syndrome. TCRdb reprocessed the immunoSEQ multiplex PCR reads with MiXCR, giving one entry per CDR3 protein. Here the sample spans a few hundred thousand distinct CDR3 sequences, 85% to 95% being singletons. Material for sequencing was CD4+ T cells from PBMCs. These receptors were obtained from a human donor with multiple sclerosis. Both conserved end residues are part of each CDR3. Each record gives: CDR3 length, V gene, D gene, J gene, clone size, CDR3 DNA, CDR3 protein. D genes are given only for firm matches. Rows may omit the clone size; those that give it use once, few, many or a size class.

13	TRBV5-1	.	TRBJ2-1	.	TGCGCCAGCAGCTTGGGTCGGGGTGATGAGCAGTTCTTC	CASSLGRGDEQFF
14	TRBV9	.	TRBJ2-2	.	TGTGCCAGCAGCGTAGCTCAAAGCACCAGGGAGCTGTTTTTT	CASSVAQSTRELFF
14	TRBV2	TRBD1	TRBJ2-1	.	TGTGCCAGCAGTGGAGGGGGCTTATACAATGAGCAGTTCTTC	CASSGGGLYNEQFF
19	TRBV7-9	.	TRBJ1-1	.	TGTGCCAGCAGCTCACGACCCCTTAGGGGCAGCTCGGTGAACACTGAAGCTTTCTTT	CASSSRPLRGSSVNTEAFF
12	TRBV12-5	.	TRBJ2-3	.	TGTGCTAGTGGTTTGCCCGGAGATACGCAGTATTTT	CASGLPGDTQYF
13	TRBV27	.	TRBJ1-4	.	TGTGCCAGCAGTTATCGGGGGAATGAAAAACTGTTTTTT	CASSYRGNEKLFF
15	TRBV5-1	.	TRBJ2-3	.	TGCGCCAGCAGCTTCCTCCAGGGCAGTCCAGATACGCAGTATTTT	CASSFLQGSPDTQYF
13	TRBV6-4	.	TRBJ2-2	once	TGTGCCAGCTGCCAGGGAGACACCGGGGAGCTGTTTTTT	CASCQGDTGELFF
13	TRBV3-1	.	TRBJ2-3	.	TGTGCCAGCAGCCTCTCGGGGCGAGATACGCAGTATTTT	CASSLSGRDTQYF
14	TRBV20-1	.	TRBJ2-5	.	TGCAGTGCAGACGGCCGGGGCCAGGGGGAGACCCAGTACTTC	CSADGRGQGETQYF
15	TRBV7-2	.	TRBJ1-6	.	TGTGCCAGCAGCTTAGACCTGGGAACGAATTCACCCCTCCACTTT	CASSLDLGTNSPLHF